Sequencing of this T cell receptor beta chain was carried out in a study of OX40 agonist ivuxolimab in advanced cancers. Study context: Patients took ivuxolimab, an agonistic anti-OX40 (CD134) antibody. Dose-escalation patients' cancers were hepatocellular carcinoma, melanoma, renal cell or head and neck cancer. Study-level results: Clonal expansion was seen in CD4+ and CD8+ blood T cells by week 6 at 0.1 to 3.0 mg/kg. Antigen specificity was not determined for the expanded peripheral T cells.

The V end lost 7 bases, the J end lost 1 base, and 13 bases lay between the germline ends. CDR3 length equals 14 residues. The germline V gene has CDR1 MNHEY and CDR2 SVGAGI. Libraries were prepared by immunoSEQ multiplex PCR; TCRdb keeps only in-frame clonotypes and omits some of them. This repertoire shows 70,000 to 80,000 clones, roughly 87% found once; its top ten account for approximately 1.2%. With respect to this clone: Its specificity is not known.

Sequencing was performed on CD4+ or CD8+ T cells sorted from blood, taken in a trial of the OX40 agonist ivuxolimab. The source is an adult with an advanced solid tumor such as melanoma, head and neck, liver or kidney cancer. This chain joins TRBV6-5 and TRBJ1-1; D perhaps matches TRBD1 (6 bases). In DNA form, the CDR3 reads TGTGCCAGCATCACAGGGCTCGGGAACACTGAAGCTTTCTTT. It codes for CASITGLGNTEAFF.